This T cell receptor (beta chain) originates from a study of CD8+ T cells in alopecia areata. This clone was seen a few times. Gene names are the mouse ones. The CDR3 goes on 4 residues after the read ends, and that part is filled in from the germline J gene. Germline V lookup: CDR1 NNHNN, CDR2 SYGAGS (reference sequence). The CDR3 sequence is 15 residues long. cDNA serving as the sequencing template came from extracted, reverse transcribed RNA. Method: immunoSEQ multiplex PCR; TCRdb's copy keeps in-frame clones and lacks some. The sample holds about 110,000 clones, and no clone turns up only once. This sequence was found in a C3H/HeJ mouse with alopecia areata. This strain's MHC haplotype is H2-k. The rearrangement joins TRBV13-2 to TRBJ2-5; 11 nucleotides agree with TRBD1. The sequencing sample was made of lesional skin. The part of the CDR3 DNA that was read is TGTGCCAGCGGTGAGCGGACAGGGGGCTTAGAC. The encoded protein is CASGERTGGLD. The CDR3 in its entirety is CASGERTGGLDTQYF.